The T cell receptor beta chain under discussion was sequenced for a study of blood T cells in healthy people across ages. General observations from the study: The study found more naive CD4+ cells and higher diversity in long-lived than aged donors.

The second PCR ran about 7 to 12 cycles with a sample-barcoded 5' primer and J-beta primers. In TCRdb, the 5' RACE reads were re-called with MiXCR into one record per CDR3 protein. Of over a million distinct CDR3 sequences listed, 40% to 50% are singletons. Germline CDR1 is DFQATT and CDR2 is SNEGSKA (reference sequence). The CDR3 has 12 amino acids. A remark on this clonotype: Antigen specificity is unknown. A much bigger clone sits one base away, suggesting this may be a read error.

Sequenced material: blood. V is TRBV20-1 and J is TRBJ1-4; no reliable D call. This clonotype originated in a woman in her fifties or sixties in good health. This CDR3 is CRASPGNEKLFF. The CDR3 DNA follows: TGCCGTGCTAGTCCCGGTAATGAAAAACTGTTTTTT.